The 14 T cell receptor beta chains reported below all come from one sample, sequenced in a study of molecular identifiers for immune sequencing clone quantification. In TCRdb, the PCR reads were re-called with MiXCR into one record per CDR3 protein. This repertoire shows about 12,000 distinct CDR3 sequences, roughly 16% found once; its top ten account for under 2%. Input material: naive CD8+ T cells from blood, with Jurkat cell RNA spiked in. Subset described: FACS-sorted CD8+CD4-CCR7+CD45RA+ naive T cells. All receptors come from a human donor in good health. Some libraries in this study had Jurkat cell RNA spiked in.

In its sample, this clonotype was seen many times. This chain joins TRBV29-1 and TRBJ2-1; a possible D gene is TRBD1 (6 bases). The CDR3 loop spans 16 amino acids. V dropped 0 bases and J dropped 2 bases, with 14 bases sitting between them. Germline CDR1 and CDR2: SQVTM and ANQGSEA. CDR3 protein: CSVEDLSGDTYNEQFF. The CDR3 DNA reads TGCAGCGTTGAAGATCTATCAGGGGATACCTACAATGAGCAGTTCTTC.

The sample holds many counts of this clonotype. The V and J genes are TRBV5-1 and TRBJ2-7; 10 nucleotides line up with TRBD2. The germline V gene has CDR1 SGHRS and CDR2 YFSETQ. This CDR3 has 16 amino acids. V lost 3 bases, J lost 2 bases, and 8 bases stayed unmatched. Written as DNA, the CDR3 is TGCGCCAGCAGCTGGGACCAAGGACTAGCGGCCTACGAGCAGTACTTC. This sequence encodes CASSWDQGLAAYEQYF. Using reference TRBV5-1 and TRBJ2-7 for the parts outside the CDR3, the full variable domain is KAGVTQTPRYLIKTRGQQVTLSCSPISGHRSVSWYQQTPGQGLQFLFEYFSETQRNKGNFPGRFSGRQFSNSRSEMNVSTLELGDSALYLCASSWDQGLAAYEQYFGPGTRLTVT.

In its sample, this clonotype was seen many times. The chain employs TRBV12-3 or TRBV12-4 and TRBJ2-2, with D perhaps being TRBD1 or TRBD2 (5 bases each). Trimming shortened V by 5 bases and J by 6 bases, and 7 bases separated the two germline ends. The CDR3 spans 12 residues. As DNA, the CDR3 is TGTGCCAGCAGTGGGACGGCCGGGGAGCTGTTTTTT. It encodes CASSGTAGELFF.

This clonotype showed up many times. This chain connects TRBV7-6 to TRBJ2-5; the D gene is possibly TRBD2 (5 bases). This CDR3 comprises 12 residues. The V end lost 7 bases, the J end lost 7 bases, and 13 bases lay between the germline ends. Germline assignment: CDR1 SGHVS and CDR2 FNYEAQ. The CDR3: CASIGLEGTQYF. The CDR3 nucleotides are TGTGCCAGCATTGGGCTAGAGGGGACCCAGTACTTC.

This clonotype appeared a few times. A read error may be the cause here, since a much bigger clone is one base away. This chain uses TRBV4-2 with TRBJ2-7; 11 positions agree with TRBD2. The CDR3 spans 15 residues. The germline gives CDR1 LGHNA, CDR2 YNFKEQ. The CDR3 DNA reads TGTGCCTGCAGCCAAGTGACTAGCGGGGCCTACGAGCAGTACTTC. The encoded protein is CACSQVTSGAYEQYF.

This clonotype was recorded many times. The chain combines TRBV5-4 with TRBJ2-2, with TRBD2 matching 9 bases. Trimming removed 3 bases from V and 5 bases from J; junction bases left unmatched: 8. Germline loops: CDR1 SGHNT, CDR2 YYREEE (reference sequence). The CDR3 totals 16 residues. CDR3 sequence: CASSYKAGGPTGELFF. CDR3 in DNA: TGTGCCAGCAGCTATAAAGCGGGAGGCCCAACCGGGGAGCTGTTTTTT.

By sample fraction, this clonotype is medium-sized. The CDR3 protein is CASSLGRGNIQYF. CDR3 coding DNA: TGCGCCAGCAGTTTGGGCAGGGGGAACATTCAGTACTTC. V usage is TRBV10-2 and J usage is TRBJ2-4; the match to TRBD1 covers 7 bases. Per germline, CDR1 WSHSY and CDR2 SAAADI. Losses at the gene ends were 5 bases for V and 7 bases for J; bases not matched to a gene: 5. The CDR3 totals 13 residues.

A few counts support this clonotype. V usage is TRBV11-2 and J usage is TRBJ1-3, with 8 bases lining up with TRBD1. Germline V gene data show CDR1 as SGHAT and CDR2 as FQNNGV. With V trimmed by 5 bases and J by 8 bases, 8 bases remained unmatched. The CDR3 contains 14 residues. The CDR3 nucleotides are TGTGCCAGCAGCGCAGGGGACAGGCGAGACACCATATATTTT. This codes for CASSAGDRRDTIYF.

By sample share, this clonotype is medium-sized (0.01 to 0.1%). The chain employs TRBV20-1 and TRBJ1-1, with D uncertain. The CDR3 extends over 13 amino acids. Germline CDR1 is DFQATT and CDR2 is SNEGSKA (reference sequence). Trimming pared 6 bases from V and 3 bases from J, leaving 14 bases between. The DNA of the CDR3 is TGCAGTGCCGAGAGGGTGGACTACACTGAAGCTTTCTTT. Translated: CSAERVDYTEAFF.

This clonotype was counted ten times or more. The chain is built from TRBV20-1 and TRBJ2-2, with 8 bases matching TRBD2. V dropped 3 bases and J dropped 1; count of bases not matched to a gene: 4. CDR1 and CDR2 from the germline V gene are DFQATT and SNEGSKA (reference sequence). The CDR3 has 15 residues. The CDR3 DNA reads TGCAGTGCTAGTACCCTAGCGGGGAACACCGGGGAGCTGTTTTTT. This sequence encodes CSASTLAGNTGELFF.

There are many counts of this clonotype. The chain uses TRBV7-6 and TRBJ2-3; the match to TRBD1 covers 8 bases. The germline V gene has CDR1 SGHVS and CDR2 FNYEAQ. The V gene end was trimmed by 2 bases and the J gene end by 0 bases; junction bases not matched to a gene: 7. The CDR3 spans 17 residues. The CDR3 spells CASSLYPGQVSTDTQYF. CDR3 coding DNA: TGTGCCAGCAGCTTATACCCGGGACAGGTCAGCACAGATACGCAGTATTTT.

Details on this clonotype: This may be a read error: a much more frequent sequence differs by one nucleotide. CDR3 nucleotide sequence: TGTGCCAGCAGTTACTCGACATGGCCCCTAGAGACCCCGTACTTC. Translation gives CASSYSTWPLETPYF. The chain recombines TRBV6-2 or TRBV6-3 with TRBJ2-5; D call uncertain. Germline CDR1 and CDR2: MNHEY and SVGEGT. The CDR3 loop spans 15 amino acids.

At least ten counts were recorded for this clonotype. CDR3 in amino acids: CASSLARGLAGPKIHTDTQYF. DNA for the CDR3: TGCGCCAGCAGCTTGGCGAGGGGACTAGCGGGACCCAAAATACACACAGATACGCAGTATTTT. This rearrangement joins TRBV5-1 to TRBJ2-3; 13 bases map to TRBD2. CDR3 size: 21 residues. Germline V gene sequence: CDR1 SGHRS, CDR2 YFSETQ. Trimming removed 0 bases from V and 2 bases from J; junction bases left unmatched: 15.

By proportion, this clonotype is medium-sized. The CDR3 DNA reads as TGTGCCAGTAGTGGGCCGTTAGATACGCAGTATTTT. Translated, it gives CASSGPLDTQYF. The rearrangement links TRBV19 to TRBJ2-3; D gene ambiguous. Trimming removed 5 bases at V and 5 bases at J, with 8 bases between. Germline V gene sequence: CDR1 LNHDA, CDR2 SQIVND (reference sequence). CDR3 length: 12 amino acids.